This T cell receptor beta chain was observed in a study of memory CD4+ T cells and cytomegalovirus serostatus. Study-wide findings and caveats: 67 of 164 known CMV-associated TCRbeta sequences appeared in CD4+ memory. Suggested: most of the CMV-linked TCR signature lies in CD4+ memory cells.

Produced via immunoSEQ multiplex PCR; TCRdb's table is partial and in-frame only. The sample includes about 53,000 clones, approximately 78% of them seen just once. The sort gate was single viable CD3+CD4+CD8-CD45RO+ cells for memory CD4+ T cells. Regarding this clone: Its antigen is still unknown. The junction departs from the called germline gene at one end, perhaps through a read error.

This CDR3 region has 14 residues. Germline V CDR1 and CDR2: SGHAT, FQNNGV. The sequencing input was memory CD4+ T cells from blood. This chain links TRBV11-2 with TRBJ2-7; tentative D call: TRBD1 (6 bases). This TCR derives from an adult in good health and CMV-seronegative. The CDR3 protein is CASSASPEKGEQCF. The CDR3 coding sequence is TGTGCCAGCAGCGCTAGCCCGGAAAAGGGGGAGCAGTGCTTC.